This TCR beta chain was recorded in a study of CD8+ T cells in alopecia areata. The study's findings and limits: While patients received tofacitinib, many expanded lesional clones remained present in scalp and blood. For lesional scalp, especially alopecia totalis/universalis, clonality was higher than in normal scalp. For patients receiving tofacitinib, scalp clonality and expanded CD8+ clones among the top 100 significantly decreased.

It was cDNA, reverse transcribed from extracted RNA, that served as the sequencing template. Profiled with immunoSEQ multiplex PCR; TCRdb holds only in-frame clones, not every one. The repertoire consists of around 120,000 clones, with over 60% occurring once and the leading ten covering more than 5.5%. Treatment denoted: oral pan-JAK inhibitor, 5-10 mg twice daily. In germline, CDR1 is MGHDK, CDR2 SYGVNS. V was trimmed by 5 bases and J by 0 bases, leaving 8 bases between them. There are 13 residues in the CDR3. A note on this clone: Its antigen is still unknown.

Sequenced material: CD4+ T cells sorted from blood, taken at week 4, from a patient treated with tofacitinib. The V call is TRBV25-1, the J call TRBJ2-7, with TRBD1 as a possible D gene (5 bases). The TCR sequence derives from a human donor with alopecia areata. The CDR3, as DNA: TGTGCCAGCAGTCCGACAGACTCCTACGAGCAGTACTTC. It is translated as CASSPTDSYEQYF.